The 22 T cell receptor beta chains given below trace back to one sample, sequenced in a study of cytomegalovirus exposure and HLA in healthy donors. The PCR contained 60 Vbeta and 13 Jbeta primers. Generated by immunoSEQ multiplex PCR, the TCRdb table keeps only in-frame clones and is missing some. The table has 200,000 to 250,000 clones, around 85% seen once. The sample was PBMCs. These receptor sequences come from a human donor in good health.

The genes are TRBV10-1 and TRBJ1-1; D gene unclear. V lost 3 bases, J lost 1 base, and 6 bases lay in between. The CDR3 covers 13 residues. Germline CDR1 WNHNN, CDR2 SYGVQD (reference sequence). The CDR3 protein is CASSEKPNTEAFF. CDR3 DNA: TGCGCCAGCAGTGAAAAGCCGAACACTGAAGCTTTCTTT.

This chain connects TRBV18 to TRBJ2-3, with unresolved D. Trimming shortened V by 4 bases and J by 5 bases, and 16 bases separated the two germline ends. Germline V lookup: CDR1 KGHSH, CDR2 LQKENI. The CDR3 is 15 residues long. The CDR3 DNA follows: TGTGCCAGCTCACGAAGCCCCGCGGCCAAAGATACGCAGTATTTT. It codes for CASSRSPAAKDTQYF.

This chain joins TRBV6-5 and TRBJ2-1; 9 bases match TRBD2. Looked up from germline, CDR1 is MNHEY and CDR2 is SVGAGI. The CDR3 runs 13 residues. With 6 bases clipped from V and 3 bases from J, the junction kept 0 bases outside the gene matches. CDR3 loop: CASRAGGYNEQFF. DNA of the CDR3: TGTGCCAGCAGAGCGGGAGGCTACAATGAGCAGTTCTTC.

V gene TRBV2 combines with J gene TRBJ1-6; 7 bases match TRBD1. V dropped 8 bases and J dropped 10; count of bases not matched to a gene: 8. This CDR3 has 13 amino acids. The V gene's germline CDR1 is SNHLY and CDR2 FYNNEI. DNA of the CDR3: TGTGCCAGCCGGGACAGCCCCAGCTCACCCCTCCACTTT. It encodes CASRDSPSSPLHF.

This sequence joins TRBV5-1 and TRBJ2-1; 13 nucleotides line up with TRBD2. CDR1 SGHRS and CDR2 YFSETQ come from the germline V gene. The CDR3 runs to 17 residues. V lost 4 bases and J lost 4; bases outside the gene matches: 8. CDR3 coding DNA: TGCGCCAGCAGCCGTGGACTAGCGGGAGCTATTTACAATGAGCAGTTCTTC. Residues: CASSRGLAGAIYNEQFF. Full variable domain (rest looked up from reference TRBV5-1 and TRBJ2-1): KAGVTQTPRYLIKTRGQQVTLSCSPISGHRSVSWYQQTPGQGLQFLFEYFSETQRNKGNFPGRFSGRQFSNSRSEMNVSTLELGDSALYLCASSRGLAGAIYNEQFFGPGTRLTVL.

The rearrangement links TRBV27 to TRBJ2-1; TRBD2 agrees at 11 bases. J was trimmed by 7 bases and V by 5 bases; bases with no gene match: 7. CDR3 length equals 15 residues. Germline values: CDR1 MNHEY, CDR2 SMNVEV (reference sequence). CDR3 DNA: TGTGCCAGCAGTCCAATAGCGGGAGGGGTGAATGAGCAGTTCTTC. Translated, it gives CASSPIAGGVNEQFF.

This sequence joins TRBV2 and TRBJ2-1, with unresolved D. Germline V lookup: CDR1 SNHLY, CDR2 FYNNEI. Between the trimmed V and J ends, which lost 6 bases and 2 bases, there was a span of 14 bases. This CDR3 contains 15 residues. The CDR3 DNA is TGTGCCAGCAGCCCTGAACTACCTACCTACAATGAGCAGTTCTTC. It encodes CASSPELPTYNEQFF.

The chain combines TRBV5-3 with TRBJ1-5; no firm D call. TRBV5-3 is noted as an ORF with a role that remains uncertain. The CDR3 length is 13 residues. Trimming pared 1 base from V and 6 bases from J, leaving 8 bases between. In DNA, the CDR3 is TGTGCCAGAAGCTTGATCAGATGTCAGCCCCAGCATTTT. Its protein product is CARSLIRCQPQHF.

The rearrangement joins TRBV19 to TRBJ2-7; maybe TRBD2 (6 bases). The CDR3 sequence is 20 residues long. The germline gives CDR1 LNHDA, CDR2 SQIVND (reference sequence). The V and J ends lost 5 bases and 0 bases respectively, with 29 bases between them. Here the CDR3 reads CASSPVPGRTNQPPSYEQYF. The CDR3 DNA reads as TGTGCCAGTAGTCCCGTTCCCGGGAGAACGAACCAACCCCCCTCCTACGAGCAGTACTTC.

The chain couples TRBV7-9 to TRBJ2-5; 8 bases fit TRBD1. Germline values: CDR1 SEHNR, CDR2 FQNEAQ (reference sequence). CDR3 length: 14 residues. V lost 2 bases and J lost 4; bases outside the gene matches: 3. CDR3 sequence reads: CASSLQGAGETQYF. The CDR3 nucleotides read TGTGCCAGCAGCTTACAGGGGGCCGGAGAGACCCAGTACTTC.

The J gene is TRBJ1-1, the V gene TRBV5-1, with 7 bases lining up with TRBD1. The CDR3 is 15 residues long. J was trimmed by 0 bases and V by 0 bases; bases with no gene match: 2. In germline, CDR1 is SGHRS, CDR2 YFSETQ. The chain's CDR3 is CASSLGTGMNTEAFF. The CDR3 DNA is TGCGCCAGCAGCTTGGGGACAGGCATGAACACTGAAGCTTTCTTT.

This chain links TRBV6-1 with TRBJ1-5; D is possibly TRBD1 (6 bases). The V end was cut by 1 base, the J end by 6 bases, with 10 bases between. Germline CDR1 reads MNHNS; CDR2 reads SASEGT. The CDR3 runs to 14 residues. CDR3 DNA: TGTGCCAGCAGTGAAGAGGGGGTGACTCAGCCCCAGCATTTT. Its translation is CASSEEGVTQPQHF.

This clone was seen a single time. This chain joins TRBV29-1 and TRBJ2-7, with 9 bases that match TRBD2. Germline trimming cut 7 bases from V and 6 bases from J; bases unmatched to any gene: 7. The CDR3 is 12 residues long. The germline V gene encodes CDR1 SQVTM and CDR2 ANQGSEA. CDR3 nucleotide sequence: TGCAGCGGGGGACTAGCCGAATCCGAGCAGTACTTC. Translating it yields CSGGLAESEQYF.

V and J are TRBV30 and TRBJ2-5; 11 nucleotides agree with TRBD2. CDR1 and CDR2 (germline): GTSNPN, SVGIG (reference sequence). The CDR3 is 19 residues long. V was pared by 4 bases and J by 4 bases, with 20 bases of the junction left unmatched. The CDR3: CAWTRKGLAEGGPRETQYF. CDR3 in DNA: TGTGCCTGGACCCGAAAGGGACTAGCGGAGGGGGGGCCACGAGAGACCCAGTACTTC.

The J gene is TRBJ2-5, the V gene TRBV5-6; D may be TRBD2 (6 bases). The CDR3 has 14 amino acids. Germline V CDR1 and CDR2: SGHDT, YYEEEE. Trimming pared 5 bases from V and 0 bases from J, leaving 11 bases between. This chain's CDR3 is CASRAWGDQETQYF. CDR3 DNA: TGTGCCAGCAGAGCTTGGGGGGACCAAGAGACCCAGTACTTC.

V usage is TRBV5-1 and J usage is TRBJ1-5; D gene ambiguous. The CDR3 spans 13 residues. Germline CDR1 SGHRS, CDR2 YFSETQ. V was pared by 0 bases and J by 11 bases, with 12 bases between. The CDR3 region is CASSLDGTTSQHF. DNA for the CDR3: TGCGCCAGCAGCTTGGACGGCACTACGTCCCAGCATTTT.

This clone was detected a few times. V gene TRBV9 combines with J gene TRBJ2-1; 7 bases line up with TRBD2. Germline assignment: CDR1 SGDLS and CDR2 YYNGEE. The ends lost 2 bases at V and 12 bases at J; junction bases unmatched: 2. This CDR3 region has 11 residues. Here the CDR3 reads CASSVREGQFF. For the CDR3, the DNA is TGTGCCAGCAGCGTCAGGGAGGGGCAGTTCTTC.

The V and J genes are TRBV14 and TRBJ1-1, with D maybe TRBD1 (5 bases). Germline CDR1 SGHDN, CDR2 FVKESK. The CDR3 length is 13 residues. V was pared by 0 bases and J by 5 bases, with 7 bases between. The CDR3 coding sequence is TGTGCCAGCAGCCAAGAAAGACAGACTGAAGCTTTCTTT. Its translation is CASSQERQTEAFF.

The chain carries TRBV5-1 and TRBJ2-1, with D possibly matching TRBD2 (6 bases). Germline V gene data show CDR1 as SGHRS and CDR2 as YFSETQ. The CDR3 length is 15 residues. V dropped 0 bases and J dropped 10 bases, with 17 bases sitting between them. The CDR3 is CASSLAVLAGLEQFF. Written as DNA, the CDR3 is TGCGCCAGCAGCTTGGCCGTTCTCGCGGGGCTAGAGCAGTTCTTC.

The chain has TRBV2 and TRBJ2-1; 7 bases match TRBD2. V was pared by 7 bases and J by 12 bases, with 15 bases of the junction left unmatched. The germline V gene has CDR1 SNHLY and CDR2 FYNNEI. The CDR3 has 14 amino acids. CDR3 nucleotides: TGTGCCAGCATCTCAGGGCTTGGGAGGGAGGGGCAGTTCTTC. It translates to CASISGLGREGQFF. The complete variable domain, with remaining parts taken from reference TRBV2 and TRBJ2-1, reads EPEVTQTPSHQVTQMGQEVILRCVPISNHLYFYWYRQILGQKVEFLVSFYNNEISEKSEIFDDQFSVERPDGSNFTLKIRSTKLEDSAMYFCASISGLGREGQFFGPGTRLTVL.

This clone was counted between two and nine times. The chain carries TRBV7-9 and TRBJ1-4, with D hard to call. Germline V gene data show CDR1 as SEHNR and CDR2 as FQNEAQ (reference sequence). Trimming pared 5 bases from V and 3 bases from J, leaving 13 bases between. This CDR3 region has 15 residues. CDR3 sequence: CASSDTDRPNEKLFF. CDR3 coding DNA: TGTGCCAGCAGCGACACTGACCGGCCTAATGAAAAACTGTTTTTT.

The V gene is TRBV6-5, the J gene TRBJ2-4, with 8 bases fitting TRBD1. Germline V gene lookup returns CDR1 MNHEY and CDR2 SVGAGI. V gave up 2 bases and J gave up 3 bases; unmatched junction bases: 3. The CDR3 sequence is 15 residues long. The CDR3 DNA follows: TGTGCCAGCAGTTACACAGGGGGAGGCAAAAACATTCAGTACTTC. Translation: CASSYTGGGKNIQYF.